This T cell receptor beta chain was sequenced during a study of PD-L1 blockade in urothelial cancer. General observations from the study: The study found that durable-benefit patients expanded tumor-associated blood clones more at 3 weeks.

Time point noted: pretreatment peripheral blood. Profiled with immunoSEQ multiplex PCR; TCRdb holds only in-frame clones, not every one. The profile shows under 95,000 clones, around 84% of them singletons. Losses at the gene ends were 5 bases for V and 8 bases for J; bases not matched to a gene: 19. Per germline, CDR1 SGHAT and CDR2 FQNNGV. CDR3 length equals 17 residues. In the case of this clone: Antigen unknown.

Sequencing used PBMCs, obtained around atezolizumab (anti-PD-L1) treatment. The chain couples TRBV11-2 to TRBJ1-2; 8 bases align to TRBD1. The receptor comes from a woman aged 70-85 years with urothelial cancer. The CDR3 spells CASSKGREDRAFKGYTF. The CDR3 DNA sequence: TGTGCCAGCAGCAAGGGCCGTGAGGACAGGGCCTTTAAGGGCTACACCTTC.